This is a list of T cell receptor beta chains from one sample in a study of shared clonotypes between healthy human individuals. Measured with immunoSEQ multiplex PCR; TCRdb has only the in-frame clones, and not every one. Found here are just over 2,000,000 clones, 90% to 95% of them singletons; the top ten hold 0.1% to 0.15%. Sequenced input: naive CD4+ T cells sorted from blood. These receptors were collected from a man younger than 30 in good health. The conserved cysteine and the conserved F or W are not part of the CDR3 here. The D gene is left open where the match is weak.

j_call d_call v_call cdr3_aa
TRBJ1-4 - TRBV7-2 ASRSNEKLF
TRBJ2-4 TRBD1 TRBV2 ASSDDLPGQKSRNIQY
TRBJ2-7 - TRBV5-5 ASSLRLVGMYEQY
TRBJ1-1 - TRBV6-6 ASSSLGASEAF
TRBJ2-2 - TRBV2 ASRPESVTGELF
TRBJ2-3 - TRBV9 ASSERAGSTDTQY
TRBJ2-7 TRBD1 TRBV5-1 ASSYRDRSFYEQY
TRBJ2-2 - TRBV7-2 ASSDLTNTGELF
TRBJ2-7 TRBD2 TRBV6-1 ASSELPPAALAGINEQY
TRBJ1-5 - TRBV6-1 ASSEPGVQPQH
TRBJ1-2 - TRBV2 ASRIGSEGYGYT
TRBJ2-1 TRBD1 TRBV6-5 ASIGTGSYNEQF
TRBJ2-5 - TRBV6-1 ASSVRRLSETQY
TRBJ1-1 - TRBV5-1 ASSRTDLNTEAF
TRBJ1-2 TRBD1 TRBV7-2 ASRHYDREIYGYT
TRBJ2-5 TRBD2 TRBV7-2 ASSVSGSWETQY
TRBJ1-6 - TRBV11-2 ASSTQWGSSPLH
TRBJ2-2 - TRBV27 ASSPAGRRAGELF
TRBJ1-4 - TRBV5-8 ASIPQGREEKLF
TRBJ2-7 - TRBV18 ASSPAGGYEQY
TRBJ2-5 TRBD2 TRBV2 ASRTGGETQY
TRBJ2-5 - TRBV2 ASSGTTSQETQY
TRBJ1-6 - TRBV10-2 ASSGAGSPLH
TRBJ2-1 - TRBV4-3 ASSVTGSSYNEQF
TRBJ2-3 - TRBV29-1 SAEALRGDTQY
TRBJ1-4 TRBD1 TRBV28 ASSLAGQGYGEKLF
TRBJ2-1 - TRBV4-3 ASSQGVGSYNEQF